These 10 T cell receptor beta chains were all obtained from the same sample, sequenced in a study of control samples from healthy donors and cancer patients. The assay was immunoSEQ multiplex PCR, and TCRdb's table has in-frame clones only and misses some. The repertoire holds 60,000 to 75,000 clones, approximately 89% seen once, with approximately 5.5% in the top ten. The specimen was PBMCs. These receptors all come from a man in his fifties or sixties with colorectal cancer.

The CDR3 is CAWNLGATEAFF. DNA of the CDR3: TGTGCCTGGAACTTGGGGGCCACTGAAGCTTTCTTT. This chain connects TRBV30 to TRBJ1-1, with D possibly matching TRBD1 (6 bases). Trimming stripped 4 bases from V and 4 bases from J, with 10 bases between. The CDR3 length is 12 residues. Germline V gene sequence: CDR1 GTSNPN, CDR2 SVGIG (reference sequence).

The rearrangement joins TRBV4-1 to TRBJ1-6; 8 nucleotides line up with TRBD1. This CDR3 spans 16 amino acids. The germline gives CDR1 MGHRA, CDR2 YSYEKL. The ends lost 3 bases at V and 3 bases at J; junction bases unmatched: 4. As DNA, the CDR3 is TGCGCCAGCAGCCATCCGGACAGGGACTATAATTCACCCCTCCACTTT. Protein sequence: CASSHPDRDYNSPLHF.

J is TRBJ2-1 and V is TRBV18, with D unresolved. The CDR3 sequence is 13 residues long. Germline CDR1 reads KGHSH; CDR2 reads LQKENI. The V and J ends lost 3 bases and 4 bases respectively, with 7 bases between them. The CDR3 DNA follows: TGTGCCAGCTCACCCGGCGGATACAATGAGCAGTTCTTC. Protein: CASSPGGYNEQFF.

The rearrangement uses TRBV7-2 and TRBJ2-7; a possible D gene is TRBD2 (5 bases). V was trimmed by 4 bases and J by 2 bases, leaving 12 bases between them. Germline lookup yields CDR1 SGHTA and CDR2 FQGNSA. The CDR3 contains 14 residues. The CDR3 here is CASSWPGSPYEQYF. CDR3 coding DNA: TGTGCCAGCAGCTGGCCGGGGTCCCCCTACGAGCAGTACTTC.

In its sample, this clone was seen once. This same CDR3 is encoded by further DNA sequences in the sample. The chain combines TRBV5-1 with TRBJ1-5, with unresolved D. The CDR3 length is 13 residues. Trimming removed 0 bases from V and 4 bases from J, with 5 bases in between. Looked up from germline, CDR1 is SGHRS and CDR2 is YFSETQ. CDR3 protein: CASSLDRNQPQHF. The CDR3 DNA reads TGCGCCAGCAGCTTGGACAGAAATCAGCCCCAGCATTTT.

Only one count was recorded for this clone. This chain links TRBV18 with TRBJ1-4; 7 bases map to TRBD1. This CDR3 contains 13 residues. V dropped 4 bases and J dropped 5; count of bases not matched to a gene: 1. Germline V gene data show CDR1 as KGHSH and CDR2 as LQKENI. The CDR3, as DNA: TGTGCCAGCTCACAGGGGGCGAATGAAAAACTGTTTTTT. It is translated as CASSQGANEKLFF.

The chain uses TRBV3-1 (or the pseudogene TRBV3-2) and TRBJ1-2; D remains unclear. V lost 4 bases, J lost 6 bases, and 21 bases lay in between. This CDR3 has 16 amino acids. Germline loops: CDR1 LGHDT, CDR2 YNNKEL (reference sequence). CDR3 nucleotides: TGTGCCAGCAGCCCTTTATCGAACCCCTCTGCCAATGGCTACACCTTC. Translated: CASSPLSNPSANGYTF.

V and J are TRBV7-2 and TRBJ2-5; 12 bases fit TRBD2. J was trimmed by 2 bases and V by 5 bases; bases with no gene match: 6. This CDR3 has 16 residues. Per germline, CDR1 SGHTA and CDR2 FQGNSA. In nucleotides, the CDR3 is TGTGCCAGCAGCCAAGGGCTAGCGGGGGGGCAAGAGACCCAGTACTTC. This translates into CASSQGLAGGQETQYF.

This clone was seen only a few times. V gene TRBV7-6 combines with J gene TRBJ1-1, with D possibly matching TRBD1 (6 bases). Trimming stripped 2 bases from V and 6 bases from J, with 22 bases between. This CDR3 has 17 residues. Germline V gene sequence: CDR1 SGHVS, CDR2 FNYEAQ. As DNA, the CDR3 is TGTGCCAGCAGCTTAACGACCGACAGGAAGCAAGTCCCTGAAGCTTTCTTT. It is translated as CASSLTTDRKQVPEAFF.

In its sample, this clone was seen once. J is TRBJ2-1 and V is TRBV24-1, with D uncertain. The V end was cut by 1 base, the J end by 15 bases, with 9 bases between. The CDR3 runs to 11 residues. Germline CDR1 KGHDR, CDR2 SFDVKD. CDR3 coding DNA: TGTGCCACCAGTGATTTTAGGTTTTGGTTCTTC. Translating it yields CATSDFRFWFF.